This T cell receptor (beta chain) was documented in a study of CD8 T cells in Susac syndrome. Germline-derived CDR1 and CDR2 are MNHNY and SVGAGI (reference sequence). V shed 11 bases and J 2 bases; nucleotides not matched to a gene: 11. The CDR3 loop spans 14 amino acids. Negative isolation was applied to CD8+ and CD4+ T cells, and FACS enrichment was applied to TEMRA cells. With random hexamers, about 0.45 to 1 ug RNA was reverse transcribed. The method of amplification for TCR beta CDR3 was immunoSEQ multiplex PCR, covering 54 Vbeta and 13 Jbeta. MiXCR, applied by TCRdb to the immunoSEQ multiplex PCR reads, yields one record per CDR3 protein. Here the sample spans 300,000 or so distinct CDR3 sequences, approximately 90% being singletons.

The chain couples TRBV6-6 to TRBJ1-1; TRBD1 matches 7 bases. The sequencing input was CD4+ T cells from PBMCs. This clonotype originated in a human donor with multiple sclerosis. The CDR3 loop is CAVLRGQLNTEAFF. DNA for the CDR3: TGTGCCGTTCTTCGGGGACAGTTAAACACTGAAGCTTTCTTT.